Listed below are T cell receptor beta chains from one sample, sequenced in a study of siplizumab effects on memory and regulatory T cells. Using immunoSEQ multiplex PCR, the repertoire was profiled, and TCRdb retains in-frame clones only, with some absent. The table includes 100,000 or so clones, around nine tenths detected once. What was sequenced was CD4+ T cells sorted from blood. These receptors all come from a human donor in good health. Both conserved end residues are part of each CDR3. D genes are given only for firm matches. Clone sizes are given selectively: once, few, many, or a class where the clone is expanded.

d_gene: -; abundance: -; v_gene: TRBV18; j_gene: TRBJ2-7; CDR3nt: TGTGCCAGCTCAGTGGGGGATACCTACGAGCAGTACTTC; CDR3aa: CASSVGDTYEQYF
d_gene: -; abundance: -; v_gene: TRBV6-1; j_gene: TRBJ1-1; CDR3nt: TGTGCCAGCAGTTTCCTCCGGAACACTGAAGCTTTCTTT; CDR3aa: CASSFLRNTEAFF
d_gene: -; abundance: -; v_gene: TRBV28; j_gene: TRBJ1-4; CDR3nt: TGTGCCAGCAGTTTGGGGGGGGCTAATGAAAAACTGTTTTTT; CDR3aa: CASSLGGANEKLFF
d_gene: -; abundance: once; v_gene: TRBV2; j_gene: TRBJ2-1; CDR3nt: TGTGCCAGCAGTGAAGAACTAGCACGCAATGAGCAGTTCTTC; CDR3aa: CASSEELARNEQFF
d_gene: -; abundance: once; v_gene: TRBV7-8; j_gene: TRBJ1-4; CDR3nt: TGTGCCAGCAGCTTGACAGGCCCCGAAAAAACTGTGTTTTTT; CDR3aa: CASSLTGPEKTVFF
d_gene: -; abundance: -; v_gene: TRBV6-1; j_gene: TRBJ1-2; CDR3nt: TGTGCCACCCTCGGGACGGAGGCGCGGGGCTACACCTTC; CDR3aa: CATLGTEARGYTF
d_gene: TRBD1; abundance: -; v_gene: TRBV19; j_gene: TRBJ1-1; CDR3nt: TGTGCCAGTAGTATAACGACAGGGCTCCTTAACACTGAAGCTTTCTTT; CDR3aa: CASSITTGLLNTEAFF
d_gene: -; abundance: -; v_gene: TRBV5-1; j_gene: TRBJ2-7; CDR3nt: TGCGCCAGCAGCTTGGCCTTCGGGGAAGGGCAGTACTTC; CDR3aa: CASSLAFGEGQYF
d_gene: -; abundance: -; v_gene: TRBV10-2; j_gene: TRBJ1-3; CDR3nt: TGCGCCAGCAGCGAAACTGGAAACACCATATATTTT; CDR3aa: CASSETGNTIYF
d_gene: TRBD2; abundance: -; v_gene: TRBV28; j_gene: TRBJ2-2; CDR3nt: TGTGCCAGCAGAATGGTGGGACTAGCGGGAGTCACCGGGGAGCTGTTTTTT; CDR3aa: CASRMVGLAGVTGELFF
d_gene: TRBD1; abundance: -; v_gene: TRBV5-4; j_gene: TRBJ2-3; CDR3nt: TGTGCCAGCAGCTTGGCCCCGACAGGGGACATCCCGCAGTATTTT; CDR3aa: CASSLAPTGDIPQYF
d_gene: -; abundance: -; v_gene: TRBV30; j_gene: TRBJ1-6; CDR3nt: TGTGCCTGGAGTGTAACCTGGTCGGAGTCACCCCTCCACTTT; CDR3aa: CAWSVTWSESPLHF
d_gene: -; abundance: -; v_gene: TRBV7-7; j_gene: TRBJ2-1; CDR3nt: TGTGCCAGCAGCTTCCGCGGGCAGGGGAATGAGCAGTTCTTC; CDR3aa: CASSFRGQGNEQFF